This TCR beta chain was retrieved from a study of CD8 T cells in Susac syndrome. RNA was extracted with the RNeasy kit, and a quantity of roughly 0.5 to 1 ug was reverse transcribed using random hexamers. The CDR3 of TCR beta was amplified by immunoSEQ multiplex PCR across 54 Vbeta and 13 Jbeta. TCRdb called the immunoSEQ multiplex PCR reads again in MiXCR, with one record for every CDR3 protein. The table lists some 190,000 distinct CDR3 sequences, about 95% of them singletons. Sequencing of TCR beta was performed on blood CD8+ and CD4+ T cells. The authors negatively isolated CD8+ and CD4+ T cells and FACS-enriched TEMRA cells. Germline-derived CDR1 and CDR2 are MNHEY and SMNVEV (reference sequence). The trim removed 5 bases at V and 10 bases at J, leaving 9 bases unmatched. The CDR3 length is 13 residues.

The sample taken for sequencing was CD4+ T cells from PBMCs. This receptor was identified in a human donor in good health. V usage is TRBV27 and J usage is TRBJ2-3; TRBD1 aligns across 7 bases. CDR3 bases: TGTGCCAGCAGTGCTTCGACAGGGAACGCGCAGTATTTT. It yields the protein CASSASTGNAQYF.